This T cell receptor (beta chain) was found in a study of cytomegalovirus exposure and HLA in healthy donors. Study summary: An early data release held 70 million to 90 million unique TCRs from HLA-typed donors. Of the donors genotyped, approximately 400 in all, 75% to 90% fell in the Caucasian-associated ancestry cluster. Study observations and caveats: The later analysis indicated that the majority of CMV-associated TCR beta chains appeared HLA-restricted. The majority of TCR sequences were rare, yet some public TCRs appeared in many donors.

Remarks on this clone: Its specificity is unknown.

This CDR3 comprises 14 residues. V trimming: 4 bases; J trimming: 2 bases; junction bases outside the gene matches: 4. Germline V CDR1 and CDR2: SEHNR, FQNEAQ (reference sequence). The PCR had 60 Vbeta and 13 Jbeta primers. Assay used: immunoSEQ multiplex PCR; TCRdb lists only in-frame clones, some missing. Recorded for this sample: under 85,000 clones. The sample was PBMCs. The genes are TRBV7-9 and TRBJ2-7; TRBD2 aligns across 8 bases. This receptor was identified in a boy between 10 and 17 years old in good health and CMV-seronegative. The CDR3 loop is CASSSGGVPYEQYF. The CDR3 DNA is TGTGCCAGCAGCTCCGGGGGGGTCCCCTACGAGCAGTACTTC.